The clone carrying this TCR beta chain has just a few counts. Its antigen is currently unknown. TCRdb fed the RT-PCR reads into MiXCR, producing one record per CDR3 protein. The data show 600,000 to 700,000 distinct CDR3 sequences, 11% to 15% seen once. This record belongs to a study of response to subunit inactivated influenza vaccine. Whole-study findings and limits: Every seasonal influenza vaccination brings in few new T cells, the authors suggested.

There are 14 residues in the CDR3. CDR1 and CDR2 from the germline V gene are LGHNA and YSLEER. V lost 1 base and J 2 bases, leaving 5 bases between the germline ends. The chain carries TRBV4-3 and TRBJ2-2; D remains unclear. This specimen consisted of PBMCs from blood, obtained 14 days before vaccination. The origin of this receptor is a man between 45 and 60 years old who received an inactivated influenza vaccine. The DNA of the CDR3 is TGCGCCAGCAGCCAAGCCTATAACACCGGGGAGCTGTTTTTT. It codes for CASSQAYNTGELFF.